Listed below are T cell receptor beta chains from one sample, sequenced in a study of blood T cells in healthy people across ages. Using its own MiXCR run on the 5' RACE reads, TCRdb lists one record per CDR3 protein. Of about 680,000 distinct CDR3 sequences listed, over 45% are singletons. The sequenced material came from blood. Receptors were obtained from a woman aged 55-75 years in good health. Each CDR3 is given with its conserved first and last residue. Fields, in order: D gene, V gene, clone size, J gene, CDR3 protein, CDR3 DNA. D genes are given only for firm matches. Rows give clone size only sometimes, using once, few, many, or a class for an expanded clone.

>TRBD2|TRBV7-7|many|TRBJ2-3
CASARGLAGVADTQYF
TGTGCCAGCGCTCGGGGACTAGCGGGAGTTGCAGATACGCAGTATTTT
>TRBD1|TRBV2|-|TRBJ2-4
CASSVGTGAGHIQYF
TGTGCCAGCAGTGTCGGGACAGGTGCTGGTCACATTCAGTACTTC
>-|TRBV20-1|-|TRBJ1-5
CSARDKKNNQPQHF
TGCAGTGCTAGAGATAAGAAGAACAATCAGCCCCAGCATTTT
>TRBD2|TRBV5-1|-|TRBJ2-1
CASSLGLAGGPGHEQFF
TGCGCCAGCAGCTTGGGACTAGCGGGAGGGCCGGGACATGAGCAGTTCTTC
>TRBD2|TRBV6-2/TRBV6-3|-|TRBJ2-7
CASMSGGSVTYEQYF
TGTGCCAGCATGTCGGGCGGGAGCGTTACCTACGAGCAGTACTTC
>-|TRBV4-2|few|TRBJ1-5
CASSPSGRGNQPQHF
TGTGCCAGCAGCCCCTCCGGCAGAGGCAATCAGCCCCAGCATTTT
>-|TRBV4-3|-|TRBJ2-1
CASSRPAGDEQFF
TGCGCCAGCAGCCGGCCAGCGGGCGATGAGCAGTTCTTC
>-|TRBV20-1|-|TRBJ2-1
CSADDTYNEQFF
TGCAGTGCAGACGACACCTACAATGAGCAGTTCTTC
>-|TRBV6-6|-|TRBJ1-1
CASSYEVALNTEAFF
TGTGCCAGCAGTTACGAGGTCGCACTGAACACTGAAGCTTTCTTT
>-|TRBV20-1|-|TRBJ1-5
CSARAPNQPQHF
TGCAGTGCTAGAGCCCCCAACCAGCCCCAGCATTTT
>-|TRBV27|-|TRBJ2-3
CASSLYGDTQYF
TGTGCCAGCAGTTTATATGGAGATACGCAGTATTTT
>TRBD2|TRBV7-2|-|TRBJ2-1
CASGHGGSEQFF
TGTGCCAGCGGCCACGGGGGGAGTGAGCAGTTCTTC
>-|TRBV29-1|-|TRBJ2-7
CSVEGGKDSYEQYF
TGCAGCGTTGAAGGGGGGAAGGACAGCTACGAGCAGTACTTC
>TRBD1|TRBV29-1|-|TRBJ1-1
CSVDTGQGWSEAFF
TGCAGCGTTGACACGGGACAGGGTTGGAGTGAAGCTTTCTTT
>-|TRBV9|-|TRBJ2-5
CASSGLGQTSETQYF
TGTGCCAGCAGCGGCCTAGGGCAAACGAGTGAGACCCAGTACTTC
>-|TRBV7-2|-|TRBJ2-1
CASSLLNVYNEQFF
TGTGCCAGCAGCCTCCTCAATGTATACAATGAGCAGTTCTTC
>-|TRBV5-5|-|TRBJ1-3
CASRELGGGNTIYF
TGTGCCAGCAGGGAGCTGGGAGGTGGAAACACCATATATTTT
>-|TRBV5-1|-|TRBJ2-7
CASSLRAGELYEQYF
TGCGCCAGCAGCTTGAGGGCAGGGGAACTCTACGAGCAGTACTTC
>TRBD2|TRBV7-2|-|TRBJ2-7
CASSPPASGITEQYF
TGTGCCAGCAGCCCCCCGGCTAGCGGGATAACCGAGCAGTACTTC
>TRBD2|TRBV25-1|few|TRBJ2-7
CASSGGSGSLYF
TGTGCCAGCAGTGGAGGTAGCGGGAGTCTGTACTTC
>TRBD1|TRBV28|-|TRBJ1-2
CASTLGAGGSGYGYTF
TGTGCCAGCACCCTGGGCGCAGGGGGCTCTGGCTATGGCTACACCTTC
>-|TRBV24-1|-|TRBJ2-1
CATSDPPAQTSLEQFF
TGTGCCACCAGTGATCCGCCAGCCCAGACATCCCTTGAGCAGTTCTTC
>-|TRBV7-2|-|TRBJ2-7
CASRSINSYEQYF
TGTGCCAGCAGATCAATTAACTCCTACGAGCAGTACTTC
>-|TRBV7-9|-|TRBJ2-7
CASSLALGGTYEQYF
TGTGCCAGCAGCTTAGCGCTCGGGGGCACCTACGAGCAGTACTTC
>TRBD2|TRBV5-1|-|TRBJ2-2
CASRDYLSGELFF
TGCGCCAGCCGGGACTATTTGTCCGGGGAGCTGTTTTTT
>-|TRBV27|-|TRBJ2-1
CASSPRTPSAAVNEQFF
TGTGCCAGCAGCCCCCGGACCCCATCGGCCGCCGTCAATGAGCAGTTCTTC
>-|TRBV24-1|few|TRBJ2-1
CATSDPTHSGPSYNEQFF
TGTGCCACCAGTGACCCAACCCACAGCGGGCCCTCCTACAATGAGCAGTTCTTC
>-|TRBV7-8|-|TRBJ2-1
CASSRNNYNEQFF
TGTGCCAGCAGCCGTAATAATTACAATGAGCAGTTCTTC
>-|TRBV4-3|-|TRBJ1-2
CASSQSQAVYGYTF
TGCGCCAGCAGCCAGTCGCAGGCGGTCTATGGCTACACCTTC
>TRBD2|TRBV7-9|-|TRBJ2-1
CASRFTSGDLNEQFF
TGTGCCAGCAGATTTACCAGCGGGGATTTAAATGAGCAGTTCTTC
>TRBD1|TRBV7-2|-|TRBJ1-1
CASSPRTGSNTEAFF
TGTGCCAGCAGCCCCAGGACAGGGTCGAACACTGAAGCTTTCTTT
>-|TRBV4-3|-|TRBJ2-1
CASSPRTHSYNEQFF
TGCGCCAGCAGCCCTAGGACTCACTCCTACAATGAGCAGTTCTTC
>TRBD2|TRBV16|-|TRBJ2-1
CASSVRFGTSSTGEQFF
TGTGCCAGCAGCGTTCGGTTTGGGACTAGCTCCACCGGGGAGCAGTTCTTC
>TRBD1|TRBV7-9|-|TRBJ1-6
CASSPWTGSSPLHF
TGTGCCAGCAGCCCCTGGACAGGGAGTTCACCCCTCCACTTT
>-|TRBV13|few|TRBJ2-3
CASSLPIGGTDTQYF
TGTGCCAGCAGCTTACCAATCGGGGGCACAGATACGCAGTATTTT
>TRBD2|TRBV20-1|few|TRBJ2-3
CSPTRGGLAGGEETQYF
TGCAGTCCTACTCGGGGGGGGCTAGCGGGAGGGGAGGAGACGCAGTATTTT
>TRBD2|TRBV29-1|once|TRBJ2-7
CSVESGAGAFYEQYF
TGCAGCGTTGAATCCGGAGCGGGAGCCTTCTACGAGCAGTACTTC
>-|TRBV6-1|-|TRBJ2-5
CASSPNRTPNLSKTQYF
TGTGCCAGCAGTCCCAATCGGACCCCCAATTTGAGTAAGACCCAGTACTTC